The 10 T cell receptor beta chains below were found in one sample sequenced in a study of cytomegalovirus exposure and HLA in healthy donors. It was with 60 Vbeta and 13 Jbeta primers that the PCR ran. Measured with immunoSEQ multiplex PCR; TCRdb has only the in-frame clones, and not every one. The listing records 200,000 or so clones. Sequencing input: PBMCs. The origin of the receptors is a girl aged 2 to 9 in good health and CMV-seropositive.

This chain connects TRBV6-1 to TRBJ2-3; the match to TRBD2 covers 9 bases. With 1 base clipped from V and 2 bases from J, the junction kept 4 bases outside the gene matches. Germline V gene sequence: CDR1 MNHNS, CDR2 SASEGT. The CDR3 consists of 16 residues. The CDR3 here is CASSEVAGANTDTQYF. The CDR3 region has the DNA TGTGCCAGCAGTGAAGTAGCGGGAGCAAACACAGATACGCAGTATTTT.

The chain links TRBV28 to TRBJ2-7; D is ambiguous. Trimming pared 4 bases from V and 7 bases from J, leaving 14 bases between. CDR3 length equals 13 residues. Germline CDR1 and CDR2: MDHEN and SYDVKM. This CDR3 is CASSSTRFGEQYF. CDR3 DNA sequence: TGTGCCAGCAGTTCAACGCGTTTTGGTGAGCAGTACTTC.

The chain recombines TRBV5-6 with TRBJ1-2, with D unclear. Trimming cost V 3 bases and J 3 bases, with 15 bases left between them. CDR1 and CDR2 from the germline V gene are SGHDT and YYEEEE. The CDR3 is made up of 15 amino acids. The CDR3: CASSSWVGFDYGYTF. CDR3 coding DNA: TGTGCCAGCAGCTCCTGGGTGGGCTTTGACTATGGCTACACCTTC.

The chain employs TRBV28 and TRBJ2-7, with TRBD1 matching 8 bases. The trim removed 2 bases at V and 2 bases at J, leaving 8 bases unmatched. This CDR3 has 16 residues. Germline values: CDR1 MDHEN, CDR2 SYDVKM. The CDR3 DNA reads TGTGCCAGCAGTTTAGGAGCCGGGACAGGTCCCTACGAGCAGTACTTC. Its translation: CASSLGAGTGPYEQYF.

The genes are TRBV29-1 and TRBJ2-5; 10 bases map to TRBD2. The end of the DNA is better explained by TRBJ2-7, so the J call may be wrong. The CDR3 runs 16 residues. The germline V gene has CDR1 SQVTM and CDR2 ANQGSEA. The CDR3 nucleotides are TGCAGCGCTCATGGGGGGCTAGCGGGAGATCCCTACGAGCAGTACTTC. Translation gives CSAHGGLAGDPYEQYF.

CDR3 in DNA: TGCAGCGTTGGATGGAAGGGGCTTCCCTTCTACGAGCAGTACTTC. This sequence encodes CSVGWKGLPFYEQYF. The rearrangement uses TRBV29-1 and TRBJ2-7; maybe TRBD1 (5 bases). The CDR3 sequence is 15 residues long. CDR1 is SQVTM, CDR2 ANQGSEA, per germline. Trimming cost V 4 bases and J 3 bases, with 19 bases left between them.

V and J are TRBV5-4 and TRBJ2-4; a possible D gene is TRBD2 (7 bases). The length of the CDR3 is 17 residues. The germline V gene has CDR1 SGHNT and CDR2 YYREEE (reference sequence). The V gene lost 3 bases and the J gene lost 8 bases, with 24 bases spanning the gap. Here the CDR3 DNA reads TGTGCCAGCAGCTCCACCCCCCTAGGCGGGGGCAGGGACATTCAGTACTTC. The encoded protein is CASSSTPLGGGRDIQYF.

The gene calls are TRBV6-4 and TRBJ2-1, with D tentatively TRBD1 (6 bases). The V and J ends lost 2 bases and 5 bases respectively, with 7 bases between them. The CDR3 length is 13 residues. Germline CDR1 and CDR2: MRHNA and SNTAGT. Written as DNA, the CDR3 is TGTGCCAGCAGTGACCGGGACAACAATGAGCAGTTCTTC. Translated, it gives CASSDRDNNEQFF.

CDR3 sequence (DNA): TGTGCCAGCAGCGGCTACGGGGGGGAGACTGAAAAACTGTTTTTT. Amino acids: CASSGYGGETEKLFF. The chain carries TRBV7-8 and TRBJ1-4; perhaps TRBD1 as D (5 bases). Germline CDR1 SGHVS, CDR2 FQNEAQ. Trimming cost V 5 bases and J 7 bases, with 17 bases left between them. This CDR3 is 15 amino acids long.

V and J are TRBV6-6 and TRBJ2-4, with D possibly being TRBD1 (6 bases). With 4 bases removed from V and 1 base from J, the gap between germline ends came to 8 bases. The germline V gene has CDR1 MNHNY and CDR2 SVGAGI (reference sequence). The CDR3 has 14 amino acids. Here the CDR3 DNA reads TGTGCCAGCAGTTGGGGGCAGGCCAAAAACATTCAGTACTTC. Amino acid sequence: CASSWGQAKNIQYF.